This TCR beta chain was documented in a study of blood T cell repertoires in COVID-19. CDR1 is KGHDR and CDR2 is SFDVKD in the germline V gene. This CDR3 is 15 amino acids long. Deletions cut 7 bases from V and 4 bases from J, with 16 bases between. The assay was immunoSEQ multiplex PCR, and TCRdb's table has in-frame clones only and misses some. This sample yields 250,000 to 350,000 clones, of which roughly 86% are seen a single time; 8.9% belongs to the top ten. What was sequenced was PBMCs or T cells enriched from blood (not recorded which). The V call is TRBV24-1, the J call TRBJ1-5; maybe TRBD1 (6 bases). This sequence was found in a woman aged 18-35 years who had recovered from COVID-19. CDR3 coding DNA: TGTGCCACCAGCTCGGGGGGGGGCAGTAATCAGCCCCAGCATTTT. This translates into CATSSGGGSNQPQHF.